The sequence of this TCR beta chain was determined in a study of blood T cell repertoires in COVID-19. Study-wide context: The United States, Italy and Spain were the sources of the acute and convalescent COVID-19 samples.

This CDR3 comprises 14 residues. Germline lookup yields CDR1 MNHEY and CDR2 SVGAGI. The ends were cut back, 6 bases at V and 0 bases at J, with 10 bases in the middle. Original handling: Nucleated cell number was recorded as an estimate derived from reference gene primer amplification. Using immunoSEQ multiplex PCR, the repertoire was profiled, and TCRdb retains in-frame clones only, with some absent. Clonal size and the V and J genes are those of that table, whereas D and trimming came from the DNA. The table includes around 120,000 clones, 85% detected once. This rearrangement joins TRBV6-5 to TRBJ2-3; no clear D gene. The sequenced sample was peripheral blood. The source of this sequence is an older man with acute or convalescent COVID-19. CDR3 coding DNA: TGTGCCAGCAGCCTCTCCTTCAGCACAGATACGCAGTATTTT. This gives the protein CASSLSFSTDTQYF.